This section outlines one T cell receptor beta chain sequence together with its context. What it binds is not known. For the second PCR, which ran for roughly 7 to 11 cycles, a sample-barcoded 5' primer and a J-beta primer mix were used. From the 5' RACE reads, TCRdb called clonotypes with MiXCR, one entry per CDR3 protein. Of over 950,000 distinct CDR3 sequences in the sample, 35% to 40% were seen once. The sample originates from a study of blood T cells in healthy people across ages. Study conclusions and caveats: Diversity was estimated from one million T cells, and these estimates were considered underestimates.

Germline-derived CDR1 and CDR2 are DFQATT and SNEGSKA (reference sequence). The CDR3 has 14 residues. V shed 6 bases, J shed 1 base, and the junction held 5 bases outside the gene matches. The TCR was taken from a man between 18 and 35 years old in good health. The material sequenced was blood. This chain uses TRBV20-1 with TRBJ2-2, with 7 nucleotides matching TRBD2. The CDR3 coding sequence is TGCAGTGCCCTGGTAGCGGGGAACACCGGGGAGCTGTTTTTT. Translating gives CSALVAGNTGELFF.